This TCR beta chain appears in the sequencing data of a study of cytomegalovirus exposure and HLA in healthy donors. Broader study findings: A list of approximately 160 TCR beta chains associated with cytomegalovirus was given. As immune exposure information, only CMV serostatus was available.

The V and J ends lost 1 base and 6 bases respectively, with 15 bases between them. There are 15 residues in the CDR3. Germline assignment: CDR1 SGDLS and CDR2 YYNGEE. Primers included in the PCR were 60 Vbeta and 13 Jbeta primers. Using immunoSEQ multiplex PCR, the repertoire was profiled, and TCRdb retains in-frame clones only, with some absent. The sample gives 200,000 to 250,000 clones, approximately 80% of which show up once; roughly 3.1% is in the top ten. Turning to this clone: As yet, its antigen is unknown.

The chain is built from TRBV9 and TRBJ2-3; D may be TRBD2 (5 bases). This sequence originates from a man aged 25 to 40 in good health and CMV-seronegative. The sample taken for sequencing was PBMCs. The CDR3 DNA reads as TGTGCCAGCAGCGTAAGACCTAGCCGCGACGATACGCAGTATTTT. It is translated as CASSVRPSRDDTQYF.